The T cell receptor (beta chain) described here comes from a study of shared clonotypes between healthy human individuals. CD8 cells regarded as naive lacked CD45RO, were positively chosen for CCR7, and omitted terminally differentiated effector memory CD45RA+ cells. Deep-level assay runs were performed. TCRdb's copy holds only in-frame clones and misses some; the assay was immunoSEQ multiplex PCR. The sample has around 610,000 clones; around 96% are singletons. CDR3 length: 16 residues. The junction had 10 bases not matched to a gene; V was cut back by 2 bases and J by 5 bases. The V gene's germline CDR1 is SGHRS and CDR2 YFSETQ.

The receptor was derived from a woman in her twenties or thirties in good health. The rearrangement joins TRBV5-1 to TRBJ2-1; 7 bases align to TRBD2. The sequenced sample consisted of naive CD8+ T cells sorted from blood. The CDR3 DNA reads TGCGCCAGCAGCTTCTGGTCGGGGGAGGGAGACAATGAGCAGTTCTTC. It codes for CASSFWSGEGDNEQFF.